This entry describes one T cell receptor (beta chain). What it binds is unknown. The sample comes from a study of cytomegalovirus exposure and HLA in healthy donors. The PCR had 60 Vbeta and 13 Jbeta primers. Repertoires were generated with immunoSEQ multiplex PCR, while TCRdb's copy carries only in-frame clones and drops some. The repertoire consists of fewer than 200,000 clones, with about 80% occurring once and the leading ten covering 1.3%. CDR3 length: 18 amino acids. Germline CDR1 SNHLY, CDR2 FYNNEI. After removal of 6 bases from V and 2 bases from J, the junction contained 13 bases not matched to a gene. The study, taken as a whole, reports: In a later analysis, TCR beta V- and J-gene trimming was associated with a missense DCLRE1C variant. Within an earlier analysis, most TCR beta V segments proved productive either about 87% or about 30% of the time.

The sample consisted of PBMCs. The chain couples TRBV2 to TRBJ1-3; 10 nucleotides align to TRBD1. This receptor was identified in a woman aged 45-60 years in good health and CMV-seronegative. CDR3 protein: CASSTGTGEEWTGNTIYF. The CDR3 coding sequence is TGTGCCAGCAGCACCGGGACAGGGGAAGAGTGGACTGGAAACACCATATATTTT.